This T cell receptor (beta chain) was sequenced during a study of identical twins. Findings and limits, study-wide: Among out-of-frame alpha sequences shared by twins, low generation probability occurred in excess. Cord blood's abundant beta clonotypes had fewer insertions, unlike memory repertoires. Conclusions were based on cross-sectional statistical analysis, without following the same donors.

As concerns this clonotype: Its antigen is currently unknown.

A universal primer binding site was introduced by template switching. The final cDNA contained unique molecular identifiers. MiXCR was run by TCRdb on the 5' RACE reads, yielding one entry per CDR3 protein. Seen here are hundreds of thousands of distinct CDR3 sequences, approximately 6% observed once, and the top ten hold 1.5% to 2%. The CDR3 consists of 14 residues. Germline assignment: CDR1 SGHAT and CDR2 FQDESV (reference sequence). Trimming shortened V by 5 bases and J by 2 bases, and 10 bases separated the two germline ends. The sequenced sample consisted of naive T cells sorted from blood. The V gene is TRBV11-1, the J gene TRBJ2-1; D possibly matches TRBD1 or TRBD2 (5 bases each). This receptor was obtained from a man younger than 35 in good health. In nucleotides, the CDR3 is TGTGCCAGCAGCGATCTGGGGGCCTACAATGAGCAGTTCTTC. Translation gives CASSDLGAYNEQFF. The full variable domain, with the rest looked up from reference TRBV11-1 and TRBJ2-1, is EAEVAQSPRYKITEKSQAVAFWCDPISGHATLYWYRQILGQGPELLVQFQDESVVDDSQLPKDRFSAERLKGVDSTLKIQPAELGDSAMYLCASSDLGAYNEQFFGPGTRLTVL.